One and the same sample provided the 20 T cell receptor beta chains below, sequenced in a study of beta chain features in type 1 diabetes. Findings and caveats of the study: People with Type 1 diabetes carried modestly yet significantly shorter TCRB CDR3s in all four CD4+ subsets.

Antigen specificity for these receptors is unknown. Investigators reverse transcribed all isolated RNA, so they sequenced expressed TCRB transcripts. Method: immunoSEQ multiplex PCR; TCRdb's copy keeps in-frame clones and lacks some. This table has 200,000 to 300,000 clones, roughly 13% appearing once. The specimen sequenced was naive CD4+ T cells from blood. All receptors derive from a man aged 25-40 years with type 1 diabetes.

The gene calls are TRBV7-2 and TRBJ1-2; D may be TRBD1 (6 bases). Between the trimmed V and J ends, which lost 5 bases and 7 bases, there was a span of 17 bases. Germline V lookup: CDR1 SGHTA, CDR2 FQGNSA. The CDR3 has 14 amino acids. CDR3 sequence (DNA): TGTGCCAGCAGCCCGTACCACAGGGAGCGTGGCTACACCTTC. Amino acid sequence: CASSPYHRERGYTF. The full variable domain, with the rest looked up from reference TRBV7-2 and TRBJ1-2, is GAGVSQSPSNKVTEKGKDVELRCDPISGHTALYWYRQSLGQGLEFLIYFQGNSAPDKSGLPSDRFSAERTGGSVSTLTIQRTQQEDSAVYLCASSPYHRERGYTFGSGTRLTVV.

The rearrangement links TRBV6-5 to TRBJ1-2; 7 positions agree with TRBD1. The trim removed 5 bases at V and 0 bases at J, leaving 6 bases unmatched. The CDR3 is 15 residues long. Germline CDR1 reads MNHEY; CDR2 reads SVGAGI. The CDR3 nucleotides are TGTGCCAGCAGTCCGGGGACAGCAGCTAACTATGGCTACACCTTC. This sequence encodes CASSPGTAANYGYTF.

CDR3: CSVRPPGQGFYGYTF. CDR3 bases: TGCAGCGTCAGACCGCCGGGACAGGGGTTCTATGGCTACACCTTC. This rearrangement joins TRBV29-1 to TRBJ1-2; 10 bases map to TRBD1. The CDR3 is 15 amino acids. CDR1 is SQVTM, CDR2 ANQGSEA, per germline. V lost 6 bases, J lost 4 bases, and 11 bases stayed unmatched. Looking up the rest from reference TRBV29-1 and TRBJ1-2 gives the full variable domain: SAVISQKPSRDICQRGTSLTIQCQVDSQVTMMFWYRQQPGQSLTLIATANQGSEATYESGFVIDKFPISRPNLTFSTLTVSNMSPEDSSIYLCSVRPPGQGFYGYTFGSGTRLTVV.

This clone was observed a few times. The chain is built from TRBV5-1 and TRBJ1-1, with D uncertain. The CDR3 runs 13 residues. Germline CDR1 reads SGHRS; CDR2 reads YFSETQ. V lost 4 bases to trimming and J lost 8 bases, with 15 bases between them. The CDR3 protein is CASSPGGPSEAFF. The CDR3 nucleotides are TGCGCCAGCAGCCCCGGCGGGCCCAGCGAAGCTTTCTTT.

This chain links TRBV19 with TRBJ2-1; D is ambiguous. Germline V CDR1 and CDR2: LNHDA, SQIVND (reference sequence). V dropped 5 bases and J dropped 9 bases, with 8 bases sitting between them. This CDR3 has 11 residues. CDR3 loop: CASSEQIEQFF. The CDR3 bases are TGTGCCAGTAGTGAACAGATTGAGCAGTTCTTC.

CDR3 DNA: TGTGCCAGCAGGGGAACACAGGGTGGGACTGGAAACACCATATATTTT. Protein product: CASRGTQGGTGNTIYF. The chain has TRBV2 and TRBJ1-3, with a tentative D call TRBD1 (6 bases). CDR3 length: 16 residues. The germline gives CDR1 SNHLY, CDR2 FYNNEI. The V end lost 6 bases, the J end lost 2 bases, and 17 bases lay between the germline ends.

The table lists this clone with a few counts. J is TRBJ2-5 and V is TRBV9, with 9 positions matching TRBD2. Trimming took 0 bases from V and 6 from J; bases not matched to a gene: 9. The CDR3 runs to 16 residues. CDR1 and CDR2 (germline): SGDLS, YYNGEE. CDR3 sequence reads: CASSVDAGGSRKTQYF. CDR3 coding DNA: TGTGCCAGCAGCGTAGATGCGGGGGGGTCCAGGAAGACCCAGTACTTC.

The V call is TRBV19, the J call TRBJ2-5, with a possible D match to TRBD2 (6 bases). The CDR3 runs 13 residues. V dropped 1 base and J dropped 5 bases, with 8 bases sitting between them. Germline assignment: CDR1 LNHDA and CDR2 SQIVND (reference sequence). The CDR3 region has the DNA TGTGCCAGTAGTATAGGAGGGAGGGAGACCCAGTACTTC. The encoded protein is CASSIGGRETQYF.

V is TRBV7-9 and J is TRBJ1-2; TRBD1 might be the D (5 bases). V was trimmed by 6 bases and J by 7 bases, leaving 15 bases between them. The CDR3 is made up of 13 amino acids. Germline V CDR1 and CDR2: SEHNR, FQNEAQ (reference sequence). The CDR3 nucleotides are TGTGCCAGCAGTCCGCCCGGGGGTCCTGGCTACACCTTC. Translating gives CASSPPGGPGYTF. The full variable domain, with the rest looked up from reference TRBV7-9 and TRBJ1-2, is DTGVSQNPRHKITKRGQNVTFRCDPISEHNRLYWYRQTLGQGPEFLTYFQNEAQLEKSRLLSDRFSAERPKGSFSTLEIQRTEQGDSAMYLCASSPPGGPGYTFGSGTRLTVV.

A few counts support this clone. The V call is TRBV18, the J call TRBJ2-1; 7 nucleotides agree with TRBD2. Unmatched junction bases numbered 5, after V lost 6 bases and J lost 0 bases. CDR1 KGHSH and CDR2 LQKENI come from the germline V gene. The CDR3 spans 15 residues. The CDR3 here is CASSMTGGSYNEQFF. The DNA of the CDR3 is TGTGCCAGCTCCATGACGGGGGGCTCCTACAATGAGCAGTTCTTC.

V is TRBV2 and J is TRBJ2-1; possible D gene TRBD2, 6 bases. The CDR3 runs to 14 residues. Looked up from germline, CDR1 is SNHLY and CDR2 is FYNNEI. Trimming stripped 7 bases from V and 4 bases from J, with 14 bases between. For the CDR3, the DNA is TGTGCCAGCACCGGGGGTGCGGGGTACAATGAGCAGTTCTTC. It encodes CASTGGAGYNEQFF.

In its sample, this clone was seen a few times. CDR3 DNA: TGCAGCGTCCCTGACCCAGCGACTAATGAAAAACTGTTTTTT. Encoded protein: CSVPDPATNEKLFF. The chain combines TRBV29-1 with TRBJ1-4; D is unresolved. The V gene's germline CDR1 is SQVTM and CDR2 ANQGSEA. V was trimmed by 6 bases and J by 2 bases, leaving 13 bases between them. The CDR3 has 14 residues.

This clone showed up just a few times. This chain connects TRBV29-1 to TRBJ1-5; D uncertain. Trimming removed 7 bases at V and 0 bases at J, with 7 bases between. There are 12 residues in the CDR3. The germline gives CDR1 SQVTM, CDR2 ANQGSEA. DNA for the CDR3: TGCAGCGCCGGGGATAGCAATCAGCCCCAGCATTTT. It yields the protein CSAGDSNQPQHF.

The chain has TRBV11-3 and TRBJ2-7; the D is unclear. Germline V gene data show CDR1 as SGHNT and CDR2 as YENEEA. The CDR3 has 15 residues. The ends were cut back, 3 bases at V and 1 base at J, with 13 bases in the middle. Written as DNA, the CDR3 is TGTGCCAGCAGCTTCAAACTCCAACTATCCTACGAGCAGTACTTC. This sequence encodes CASSFKLQLSYEQYF.

This clone was seen only a few times. V usage is TRBV4-1 and J usage is TRBJ2-1, with a weak D call TRBD2 (5 bases). Trimming removed 1 base at V and 12 bases at J, with 10 bases between. This CDR3 has 12 amino acids. The germline gives CDR1 MGHRA, CDR2 YSYEKL. The CDR3 DNA follows: TGCGCCAGCAGCCAAGCGGGGTTGGGGCAGTTCTTC. Translating it yields CASSQAGLGQFF.

This clone occurred a few times. This chain links TRBV9 with TRBJ2-5, with TRBD2 identical over 8 bases. Trimming at V came to 2 bases and at J to 5 bases, leaving 5 bases not matched to a gene. Per germline, CDR1 SGDLS and CDR2 YYNGEE. The CDR3 spans 14 residues. For the CDR3, the DNA is TGTGCCAGCAGCGTCCGGCCGGGGGGGGAGACCCAGTACTTC. Translating it yields CASSVRPGGETQYF.

This clone turned up a few times. The chain combines TRBV6-5 with TRBJ1-2; D is ambiguous. Trimming shortened V by 0 bases and J by 4 bases, and 9 bases separated the two germline ends. This CDR3 spans 14 amino acids. From germline, CDR1 is MNHEY and CDR2 SVGAGI. CDR3 loop: CASSYSRSLYGYTF. The CDR3 bases are TGTGCCAGCAGTTACTCGAGGTCACTCTATGGCTACACCTTC.

V gene TRBV9 combines with J gene TRBJ2-3; TRBD2 matches 7 bases. This CDR3 is built from 15 residues. The germline gives CDR1 SGDLS, CDR2 YYNGEE. V was clipped by 4 bases and J by 3 bases; unmatched bases: 8. This chain's CDR3 is CASSYMELATDTQYF. CDR3 nucleotide sequence: TGTGCCAGCAGCTATATGGAACTAGCGACAGATACGCAGTATTTT.

This clone has just a few counts. The genes are TRBV27 and TRBJ2-1; 12 nucleotides line up with TRBD2. CDR1 and CDR2 from the germline V gene are MNHEY and SMNVEV (reference sequence). Unmatched junction bases numbered 12, after V lost 5 bases and J lost 4 bases. The CDR3 runs to 18 residues. The CDR3 DNA is TGTGCCAGCAGTCCTGTGAGGACTAGCGGGACCTTATACAATGAGCAGTTCTTC. Amino acid sequence: CASSPVRTSGTLYNEQFF.

The chain employs TRBV18 and TRBJ1-1; TRBD1 might be the D (5 bases). Germline values: CDR1 KGHSH, CDR2 LQKENI. Trimming removed 4 bases from V and 7 bases from J, with 13 bases in between. The CDR3 loop spans 13 amino acids. The CDR3: CASSLQGGVEAFF. The CDR3 DNA reads as TGTGCCAGCTCACTCCAGGGAGGGGTTGAAGCTTTCTTT. Variable domain in full (rest from reference TRBV18 and TRBJ1-1): NAGVMQNPRHLVRRRGQEARLRCSPMKGHSHVYWYRQLPEEGLKFMVYLQKENIIDESGMPKERFSAEFPKEGPSILRIQQVVRGDSAAYFCASSLQGGVEAFFGQGTRLTVV.